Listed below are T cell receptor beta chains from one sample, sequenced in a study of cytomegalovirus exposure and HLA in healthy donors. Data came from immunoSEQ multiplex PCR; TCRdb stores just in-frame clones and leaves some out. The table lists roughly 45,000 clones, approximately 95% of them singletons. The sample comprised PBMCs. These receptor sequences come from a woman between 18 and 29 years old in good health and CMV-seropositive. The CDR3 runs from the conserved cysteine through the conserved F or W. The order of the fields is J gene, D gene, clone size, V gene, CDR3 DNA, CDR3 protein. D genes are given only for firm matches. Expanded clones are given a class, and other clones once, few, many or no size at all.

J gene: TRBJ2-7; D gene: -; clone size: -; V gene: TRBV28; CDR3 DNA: TGTGCCAGCAGTTCCGGGGTCCTCCACGAGCAGTACTTC; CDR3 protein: CASSSGVLHEQYF
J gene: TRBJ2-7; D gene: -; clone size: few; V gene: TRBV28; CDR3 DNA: TGTGCCAGCAGCGAGGGGCAGGGGCTCACCTACGAGCAGTACTTC; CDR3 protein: CASSEGQGLTYEQYF
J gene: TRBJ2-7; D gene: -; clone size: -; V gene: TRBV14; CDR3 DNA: TGTGCCAGCAGCCGAGCCGGTCCCCCCTACGAGCAGTACTTC; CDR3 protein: CASSRAGPPYEQYF
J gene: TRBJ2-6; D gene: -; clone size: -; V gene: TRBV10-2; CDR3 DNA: TGCGCCAGCACCCTAGGACAGAGACCCTCTGGGGCCAACGTCCTGACTTTC; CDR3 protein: CASTLGQRPSGANVLTF
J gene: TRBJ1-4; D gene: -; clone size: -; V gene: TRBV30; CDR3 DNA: TGTGCCTGGAGTGTATATGGAGGCGGTGAAAAACTGTTTTTT; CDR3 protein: CAWSVYGGGEKLFF
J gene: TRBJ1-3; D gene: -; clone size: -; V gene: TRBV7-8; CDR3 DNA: TGTGCCAGCAGCTTAAGGGGCTCGGGAAACACCATATATTTT; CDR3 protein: CASSLRGSGNTIYF
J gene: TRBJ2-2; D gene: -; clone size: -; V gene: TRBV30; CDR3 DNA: TGTGCCTGGAGTGTACCTTTGGGCACCGCGAACACCGGGGAGCTGTTTTTT; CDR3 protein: CAWSVPLGTANTGELFF
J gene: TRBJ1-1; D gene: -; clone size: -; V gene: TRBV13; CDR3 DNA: TGTGCCAGCAGAAGCTGGGGGGTGGATACTGAAGCTTTCTTT; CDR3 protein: CASRSWGVDTEAFF
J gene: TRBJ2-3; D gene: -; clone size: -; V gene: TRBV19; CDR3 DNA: TGTGCCAGTAGTATAGTTCAGGGGTTGTATGGCACAGATACGCAGTATTTT; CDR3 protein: CASSIVQGLYGTDTQYF
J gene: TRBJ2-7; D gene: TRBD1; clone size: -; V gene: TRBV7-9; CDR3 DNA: TGTGCCAGCAGCGAAGGGACAGGGTCCTCCTACGAGCAGTACTTC; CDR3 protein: CASSEGTGSSYEQYF
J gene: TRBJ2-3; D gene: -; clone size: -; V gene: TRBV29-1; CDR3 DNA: TGCAGCGGAGGAGGTGGGAGCACAGATACGCAGTATTTT; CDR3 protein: CSGGGGSTDTQYF